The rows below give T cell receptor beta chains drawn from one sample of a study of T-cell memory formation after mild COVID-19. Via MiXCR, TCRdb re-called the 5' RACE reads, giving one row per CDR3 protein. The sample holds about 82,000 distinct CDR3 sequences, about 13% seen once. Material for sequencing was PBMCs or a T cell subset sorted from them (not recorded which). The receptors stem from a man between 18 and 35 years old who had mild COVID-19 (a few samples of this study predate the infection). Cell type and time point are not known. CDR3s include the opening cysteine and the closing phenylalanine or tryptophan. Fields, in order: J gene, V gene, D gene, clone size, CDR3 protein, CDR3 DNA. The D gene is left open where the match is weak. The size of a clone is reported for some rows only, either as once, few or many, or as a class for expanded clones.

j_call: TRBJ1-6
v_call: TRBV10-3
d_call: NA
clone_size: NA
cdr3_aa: CAIREGSYNSPLHF
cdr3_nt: TGTGCCATCAGGGAGGGCTCCTATAATTCACCCCTCCACTTT

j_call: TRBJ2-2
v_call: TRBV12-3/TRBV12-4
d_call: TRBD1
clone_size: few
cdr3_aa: CASKDRVPNTGELFF
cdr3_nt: TGTGCCAGCAAGGACAGGGTTCCGAACACCGGGGAGCTGTTTTTT

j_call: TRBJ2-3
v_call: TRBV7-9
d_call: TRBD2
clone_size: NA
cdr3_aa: CASSYSGGAGADTQYF
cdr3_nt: TGTGCCAGCAGTTATAGCGGGGGGGCCGGGGCAGATACGCAGTATTTT

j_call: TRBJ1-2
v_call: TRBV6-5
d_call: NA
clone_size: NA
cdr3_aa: CASSYSQADYTF
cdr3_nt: TGTGCCAGCAGTTACTCACAGGCGGACTACACCTTC

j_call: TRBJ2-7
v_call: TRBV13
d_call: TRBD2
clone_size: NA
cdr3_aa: CASSKTVSGGPYEQYF
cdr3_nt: TGTGCCAGCAGCAAAACAGTCAGCGGGGGCCCCTACGAGCAGTACTTC

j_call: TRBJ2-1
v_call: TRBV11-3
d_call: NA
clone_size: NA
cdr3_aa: CASSPPGLLNEQFF
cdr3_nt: TGTGCCAGCAGCCCCCCGGGACTCCTCAATGAGCAGTTCTTC

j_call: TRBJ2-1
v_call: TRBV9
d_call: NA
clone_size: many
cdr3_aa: CASSVSGEQFF
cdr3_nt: TGTGCCAGCAGCGTTTCCGGTGAGCAGTTCTTC

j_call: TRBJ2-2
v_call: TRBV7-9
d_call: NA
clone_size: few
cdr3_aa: CASSHGTANSGELFF
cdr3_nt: TGTGCCAGCAGCCACGGGACGGCGAACAGTGGGGAGCTGTTTTTT

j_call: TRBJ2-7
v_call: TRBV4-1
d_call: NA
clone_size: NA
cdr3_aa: CASSQPWGEQYF
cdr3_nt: TGCGCCAGCAGCCAACCTTGGGGCGAGCAGTACTTC

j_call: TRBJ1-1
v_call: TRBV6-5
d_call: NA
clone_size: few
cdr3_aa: CASSYSQVLVGTEAFF
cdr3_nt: TGTGCCAGCAGTTACTCCCAAGTACTGGTGGGCACTGAAGCTTTCTTT

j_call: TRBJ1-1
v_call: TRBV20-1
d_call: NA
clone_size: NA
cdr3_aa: CSAREYRVNTEAFF
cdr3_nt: TGCAGTGCTAGAGAGTACAGGGTGAACACTGAAGCTTTCTTT

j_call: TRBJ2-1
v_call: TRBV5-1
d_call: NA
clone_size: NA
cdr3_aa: CASSLGLGGEQFF
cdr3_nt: TGCGCCAGCAGCTTGGGGTTGGGGGGTGAGCAGTTCTTC

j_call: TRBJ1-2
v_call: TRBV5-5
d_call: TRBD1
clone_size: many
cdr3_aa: CASSLEEGAPHGYTF
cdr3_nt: TGTGCCAGCAGCTTGGAGGAGGGGGCCCCCCATGGCTACACCTTC

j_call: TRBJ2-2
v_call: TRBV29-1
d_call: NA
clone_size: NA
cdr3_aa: CSALFHNTGELFF
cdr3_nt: TGCAGCGCCCTATTCCATAACACCGGGGAGCTGTTTTTT

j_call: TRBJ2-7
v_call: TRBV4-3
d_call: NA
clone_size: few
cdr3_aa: CASSQEKGYSYEQYF
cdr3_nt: TGCGCCAGCAGCCAAGAAAAGGGTTACTCCTACGAGCAGTACTTC

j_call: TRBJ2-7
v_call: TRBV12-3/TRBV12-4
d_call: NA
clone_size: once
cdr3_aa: CASSSTGKPLF
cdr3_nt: TGTGCCAGCAGTTCAACAGGGAAGCCCCTGTTT

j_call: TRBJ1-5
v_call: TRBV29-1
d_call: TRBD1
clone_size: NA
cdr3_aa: CSAVVPGQGGQPQHF
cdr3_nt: TGCAGCGCCGTAGTACCGGGACAGGGTGGTCAGCCCCAGCATTTT